This is a list of T cell receptor beta chains from one sample in a study of blood T cell repertoires in COVID-19. The repertoire was sequenced with immunoSEQ multiplex PCR; TCRdb's copy has only in-frame clones and lacks some. The repertoire consists of about 200,000 clones, with roughly 94% occurring once and the leading ten covering approximately 0.69%. The sample consisted of peripheral blood. Source of these receptors: a man aged 25 to 40 with COVID-19, enrolled during active disease. Each CDR3 is given with its conserved first and last residue. A D gene is named only where the DNA matches it firmly. A clone size is listed for some rows: how often the clone was seen (once, few, many), or a class if it is expanded.

D gene	clone size	V gene	J gene	CDR3 protein	CDR3 DNA
NA	NA	TRBV2	TRBJ1-4	CASSESGDGREKLFF	TGTGCCAGCAGTGAAAGCGGGGATGGAAGGGAAAAACTGTTTTTT
NA	NA	TRBV5-4	TRBJ1-3	CASSYDSGNTIYF	TGTGCCAGCAGCTACGACAGCGGAAACACCATATATTTT
NA	NA	TRBV15	TRBJ1-3	CATSREPTVSSGNTIYF	TGTGCCACCAGCAGAGAACCGACAGTTAGCTCTGGAAACACCATATATTTT
TRBD1	once	TRBV19	TRBJ1-2	CASSMETGLIGYGYTF	TGTGCCAGTAGTATGGAGACAGGGCTAATTGGCTATGGCTACACCTTC
NA	NA	TRBV29-1	TRBJ1-4	CSAADNPSEKLFF	TGCAGCGCTGCGGACAACCCGTCCGAAAAACTGTTTTTT
TRBD1	few	TRBV27	TRBJ2-1	CASSQLRDSFEQFF	TGTGCCAGCAGTCAACTCCGGGACAGCTTCGAGCAGTTCTTC
NA	NA	TRBV6-5	TRBJ1-2	CASSYSGGSNYGYTF	TGTGCCAGCAGTTACTCAGGGGGTTCTAACTATGGCTACACCTTC
NA	NA	TRBV18	TRBJ2-7	CASSPWQGKGYEQYF	TGTGCCAGCTCCCCGTGGCAGGGGAAGGGCTACGAGCAGTACTTC
TRBD1	few	TRBV30	TRBJ1-2	CAWSSRGAHGYTF	TGTGCCTGGAGCTCCAGGGGGGCCCATGGCTACACCTTC
TRBD1	NA	TRBV19	TRBJ1-4	CASSPDRGGEKLFF	TGTGCCAGTAGTCCAGACAGGGGAGGCGAAAAACTGTTTTTT
NA	NA	TRBV18	TRBJ2-3	CASSPQGTGTDTQYF	TGTGCCAGCTCACCCCAGGGGACCGGCACAGATACGCAGTATTTT
TRBD1	NA	TRBV27	TRBJ1-2	CASSSATGGYGYTF	TGTGCCAGCAGTTCGGCGACAGGGGGCTATGGCTACACCTTC
NA	once	TRBV28	TRBJ1-4	CASSLGAGALRKLFF	TGTGCCAGCAGTCTAGGGGCAGGGGCATTGAGGAAACTGTTTTTT
NA	NA	TRBV12-5	TRBJ2-5	CASGTDRYQETQYF	TGTGCTAGTGGAACGGACAGATATCAAGAGACCCAGTACTTC
NA	NA	TRBV12-3/TRBV12-4	TRBJ1-1	CASDTDRNTEAFF	TGTGCCAGCGACACCGACAGGAACACTGAAGCTTTCTTT
NA	NA	TRBV7-3	TRBJ2-2	CASSLNRENTGELFF	TGTGCCAGCAGCTTAAACAGGGAGAACACCGGGGAGCTGTTTTTT
TRBD1	once	TRBV3-1/TRBV3-2	TRBJ2-7	CASSHPGQGAVEQYF	TGTGCCAGCAGCCACCCTGGACAGGGGGCCGTCGAGCAGTACTTC
NA	NA	TRBV20-1	TRBJ2-5	CSARRETQYF	TGCAGTGCTAGGCGGGAGACCCAGTACTTC
NA	NA	TRBV5-4	TRBJ2-1	CASSLYSGNEQFF	TGTGCCAGCAGCCTCTACTCGGGCAATGAGCAGTTCTTC
NA	NA	TRBV6-5	TRBJ1-2	CASSKQGGDGYTF	TGTGCCAGCAGTAAACAGGGTGGGGATGGCTACACCTTC
NA	NA	TRBV9	TRBJ1-2	CASSGGTDGYTF	TGTGCCAGCAGCGGAGGGACTGACGGCTACACCTTC
TRBD1	NA	TRBV6-2/TRBV6-3	TRBJ1-4	CASSTAGQGGEKLFF	TGTGCCAGCAGTACGGCGGGACAGGGTGGTGAAAAACTGTTTTTT
TRBD2	NA	TRBV4-1	TRBJ2-2	CASSQDASGGAGELFF	TGCGCCAGCAGCCAAGACGCTAGCGGGGGGGCCGGGGAGCTGTTTTTT
NA	NA	TRBV12-5	TRBJ1-1	CASGFHLGETTEAFF	TGTGCTAGTGGTTTCCATCTCGGAGAAACCACTGAAGCTTTCTTT
NA	NA	TRBV27	TRBJ2-7	CASNTGYEQYF	TGTGCCAGCAACACGGGATACGAGCAGTACTTC
TRBD1	NA	TRBV5-4	TRBJ2-1	CASSLGTGLYNEQFF	TGTGCCAGCAGCTTAGGGACAGGGCTATACAATGAGCAGTTCTTC
TRBD2	once	TRBV5-6	TRBJ2-5	CASSSGTSETQYF	TGTGCCAGCAGCAGCGGGACTTCGGAGACCCAGTACTTC
NA	NA	TRBV2	TRBJ1-1	CASTGALVTEAFF	TGTGCCAGCACAGGGGCACTGGTCACTGAAGCTTTCTTT
TRBD1	NA	TRBV11-2	TRBJ1-6	CASSFTGGNSPLHF	TGTGCCAGCAGCTTCACAGGGGGAAATTCACCCCTCCACTTT
TRBD1	NA	TRBV2	TRBJ1-2	CASSEAPGQGSTYGYTF	TGTGCCAGCAGTGAAGCGCCGGGACAGGGCTCGACTTATGGCTACACCTTC
NA	NA	TRBV6-5	TRBJ2-7	CASSYTHRSYEQYF	TGTGCCAGCAGTTACACCCACAGGTCCTACGAGCAGTACTTC
NA	NA	TRBV6-5	TRBJ2-4	CASSPLAKNIQYF	TGTGCCAGCAGCCCCTTAGCCAAAAACATTCAGTACTTC
NA	NA	TRBV11-2	TRBJ1-1	CASSLDQGMNTEAFF	TGTGCCAGCAGCTTAGATCAGGGTATGAACACTGAAGCTTTCTTT
TRBD1	NA	TRBV7-9	TRBJ1-3	CASSTTGTGYISGNTIYF	TGTGCCAGCAGCACGACCGGGACAGGGTACATTTCTGGAAACACCATATATTTT
TRBD1	NA	TRBV7-9	TRBJ2-7	CASSPTPGQGAIEQYF	TGTGCCAGCAGCCCGACCCCGGGACAGGGGGCGATCGAGCAGTACTTC
TRBD1	NA	TRBV6-5	TRBJ1-2	CASRDRLRANYGYTF	TGTGCCAGCAGGGACAGGCTCCGGGCTAACTATGGCTACACCTTC
NA	NA	TRBV7-9	TRBJ1-2	CASSPTTYGSDYGYTF	TGTGCCAGCAGCCCCACTACTTATGGGTCGGACTATGGCTACACCTTC
NA	NA	TRBV5-4	TRBJ2-5	CASSFSSREETQYF	TGTGCCAGCAGCTTTAGTTCCAGGGAAGAGACCCAGTACTTC
NA	NA	TRBV10-2	TRBJ2-2	CASSEGDRETGELFF	TGCGCCAGCAGTGAGGGCGACAGAGAGACCGGGGAGCTGTTTTTT
NA	NA	TRBV13	TRBJ2-7	CASSSAFSGTLGSYEQYF	TGTGCCAGCAGTTCCGCCTTCTCCGGGACACTTGGCTCCTACGAGCAGTACTTC
NA	NA	TRBV12-3/TRBV12-4	TRBJ1-1	CASNMGGNTEAFF	TGTGCCAGCAATATGGGGGGGAACACTGAAGCTTTCTTT
NA	once	TRBV6-1	TRBJ1-5	CASSEARDQPQHF	TGTGCCAGCAGTGAAGCGCGGGATCAGCCCCAGCATTTT
NA	NA	TRBV6-5	TRBJ1-1	CASSSVSEAFF	TGTGCCAGCAGTTCGGTCTCTGAAGCTTTCTTT
TRBD2	NA	TRBV5-1	TRBJ2-3	CASSLSAGDTDTQYF	TGCGCCAGCAGCCTAAGCGCGGGGGACACAGATACGCAGTATTTT
TRBD1	NA	TRBV3-1/TRBV3-2	TRBJ1-2	CASSQGRDRGYTF	TGTGCCAGCAGCCAAGGTCGGGACAGGGGCTACACCTTC
TRBD1	NA	TRBV4-2	TRBJ1-4	CASSQAPRDRPNEKLFF	TGTGCCAGCAGCCAAGCCCCTCGGGACAGGCCAAATGAAAAACTGTTTTTT
TRBD1	once	TRBV6-1	TRBJ1-5	CASSDAGQINQPQHF	TGTGCCAGCAGTGATGCGGGACAGATCAATCAGCCCCAGCATTTT
NA	NA	TRBV6-2/TRBV6-3	TRBJ1-2	CASSYGHYGYTF	TGTGCCAGCAGTTATGGGCATTATGGCTACACCTTC
TRBD1	NA	TRBV3-1/TRBV3-2	TRBJ2-2	CASTKTGGADTGELFF	TGTGCCAGCACCAAGACAGGGGGCGCGGACACCGGGGAGCTGTTTTTT
TRBD1	NA	TRBV5-1	TRBJ2-1	CASSGTGGPYNEQFF	TGCGCCAGCAGCGGTACAGGGGGCCCCTACAATGAGCAGTTCTTC
NA	NA	TRBV24-1	TRBJ1-5	CATSDSGQQAPQHF	TGTGCCACCAGTGATTCAGGACAGCAGGCGCCCCAGCATTTT
TRBD2	NA	TRBV5-1	TRBJ2-5	CASGTSGGQETQYF	TGCGCCAGCGGGACTAGCGGGGGCCAAGAGACCCAGTACTTC
TRBD2	NA	TRBV5-1	TRBJ2-5	CASSLRVAGVRETQYF	TGCGCCAGCAGCTTGAGGGTAGCGGGGGTTCGCGAGACCCAGTACTTC
TRBD1	NA	TRBV5-1	TRBJ2-1	CASSLQGWVNEQFF	TGCGCCAGCAGCTTACAGGGGTGGGTCAATGAGCAGTTCTTC
NA	once	TRBV5-1	TRBJ2-7	CASSLVYGYEQYF	TGCGCCAGCAGCTTGGTTTACGGCTACGAGCAGTACTTC
TRBD2	NA	TRBV10-3	TRBJ2-3	CAISEWPAGGSEDTQYF	TGTGCCATCAGTGAGTGGCCCGCGGGGGGGTCTGAAGATACGCAGTATTTT
NA	NA	TRBV20-1	TRBJ2-3	CSAGKLQAQYF	TGCAGTGCCGGGAAGCTGCAAGCGCAGTATTTT
TRBD1	NA	TRBV7-9	TRBJ2-7	CASSLEDRGGYEQYF	TGTGCCAGCAGCTTAGAAGACAGGGGCGGGTACGAGCAGTACTTC
TRBD1	NA	TRBV6-2/TRBV6-3	TRBJ1-2	CASSWTGGLFYGYTF	TGTGCCAGCAGTTGGACAGGGGGCTTGTTCTATGGCTACACCTTC
NA	NA	TRBV5-4	TRBJ2-5	CASSGGAGGETQYF	TGTGCCAGCAGCGGGGGGGCCGGGGGCGAGACCCAGTACTTC